Presented here are 22 T cell receptor beta chains from one specimen sequenced in a study of cytomegalovirus exposure and HLA in healthy donors. The PCR had 60 Vbeta and 13 Jbeta primers. This table comes from immunoSEQ multiplex PCR, and its TCRdb copy is limited to in-frame clones, with some not included. The sample records 150,000 to 200,000 clones, over 80% being singletons. Specimen: PBMCs. The receptor set was obtained from a young woman in good health and CMV-seronegative.

DNA for the CDR3: TGTGCCACCAGCAGAGCCCTAGCGGGACCCACAGATACGCAGTATTTT. As protein: CATSRALAGPTDTQYF. This sequence joins TRBV15 and TRBJ2-3, with 9 bases fitting TRBD2. Losses at the gene ends were 1 base for V and 2 bases for J; bases not matched to a gene: 4. Germline lookup yields CDR1 LNHNV and CDR2 YYDKDF (reference sequence). This CDR3 contains 16 residues.

The chain joins TRBV27 to TRBJ2-7, with 9 bases aligning to TRBD1. Unmatched junction bases numbered 14, after V lost 5 bases and J lost 6 bases. Germline CDR1 reads MNHEY; CDR2 reads SMNVEV (reference sequence). This CDR3 contains 16 residues. CDR3 sequence (DNA): TGTGCCAGCAGTCGAAATGCCGGACAGGGGCCTGGCGAGCAGTACTTC. This gives the protein CASSRNAGQGPGEQYF.

The CDR3 DNA follows: TGTGCCAGCAGCTTTGGGACTAACGAGCAGTACTTC. This codes for CASSFGTNEQYF. The rearrangement uses TRBV11-2 and TRBJ2-7; 7 nucleotides align to TRBD2. V dropped 3 bases and J dropped 5; count of bases not matched to a gene: 1. CDR1 and CDR2 (germline): SGHAT, FQNNGV. The CDR3 length is 12 residues.

The sample holds one count of this clone. The chain couples TRBV5-6 to TRBJ2-3; 14 bases line up with TRBD2. This CDR3 has 16 residues. Per the germline V gene, CDR1 is SGHDT and CDR2 is YYEEEE. The V and J ends lost 4 bases and 4 bases, in that order; junction bases with no gene match: 5. DNA of the CDR3: TGTGCCAGCAGCCGCAGACTAGCGGGGGGGTCAGATACGCAGTATTTT. It specifies CASSRRLAGGSDTQYF. The full variable domain, completed using reference TRBV5-6 and TRBJ2-3, is DAGVTQSPTHLIKTRGQQVTLRCSPKSGHDTVSWYQQALGQGPQFIFQYYEEEERQRGNFPDRFSGHQFPNYSSELNVNALLLGDSALYLCASSRRLAGGSDTQYFGPGTRLTVL.

This clone was counted a single time. The V and J genes are TRBV10-1 and TRBJ2-1; TRBD2 matches 9 bases. Germline values: CDR1 WNHNN, CDR2 SYGVQD (reference sequence). This CDR3 spans 16 amino acids. V was pared by 5 bases and J by 8 bases, with 13 bases of the junction left unmatched. As DNA, the CDR3 is TGCGCCAGCAGTTGGAAACCGGGACTAGCCATAGATGAGCAGTTCTTC. Protein sequence: CASSWKPGLAIDEQFF.

The CDR3 bases are TGCGCCAGCAGCCAAGGTGGGTCAGGTCCCAAAGAAAATCAGCCCCAGCATTTT. Protein product: CASSQGGSGPKENQPQHF. The J gene is TRBJ1-5, the V gene TRBV4-1; D gene unclear. V was pared by 1 base and J by 4 bases, with 20 bases between. Germline CDR1 is MGHRA and CDR2 is YSYEKL. The CDR3 covers 18 residues.

J is TRBJ2-7 and V is TRBV7-8, with a weak D call TRBD2 (5 bases). The CDR3 covers 14 residues. The V and J ends lost 6 bases and 0 bases respectively, with 12 bases between them. Per the germline V gene, CDR1 is SGHVS and CDR2 is FQNEAQ. CDR3 amino acids: CASRLGWSSYEQYF. For the CDR3, the DNA is TGTGCCAGCAGACTAGGGTGGAGCTCCTACGAGCAGTACTTC.

This clone was detected only a few times. The V gene is TRBV5-1, the J gene TRBJ1-3; unclear D gene. Germline assignment: CDR1 SGHRS and CDR2 YFSETQ. The CDR3 contains 15 residues. V shed 5 bases and J shed 0 bases, with 12 bases lying between them. The CDR3 protein is CASRLDPGSGNTIYF. CDR3 bases: TGCGCCAGCAGATTAGATCCAGGCTCTGGAAACACCATATATTTT.

This chain joins TRBV28 and TRBJ1-5, with D unresolved. V was pared by 6 bases and J by 0 bases, with 6 bases between. The CDR3 is made up of 13 amino acids. Germline V CDR1 and CDR2: MDHEN, SYDVKM. The DNA for the CDR3 is TGTGCCAGCAGCCCCTTTAGCAATCAGCCCCAGCATTTT. Residues: CASSPFSNQPQHF.

The chain joins TRBV30 to TRBJ2-7, with 8 bases aligning to TRBD2. The CDR3 consists of 14 residues. Per the germline V gene, CDR1 is GTSNPN and CDR2 is SVGIG (reference sequence). V gave up 3 bases and J gave up 3 bases; unmatched junction bases: 7. In nucleotides, the CDR3 is TGTGCCTGGAGGCTAGGGAGCGGGGGCTACGAGCAGTACTTC. Protein product: CAWRLGSGGYEQYF.

The J gene is TRBJ2-6, the V gene TRBV28; D uncertain. V was pared by 10 bases and J by 2 bases, with 3 bases between. CDR3 size: 11 residues. Germline V lookup: CDR1 MDHEN, CDR2 SYDVKM. The CDR3 DNA reads TGTGCCACCGCTGGGGCCAACGTCCTGACTTTC. Translating it yields CATAGANVLTF.

The chain uses TRBV27 and TRBJ2-3, with 13 bases fitting TRBD2. Germline trimming cut 5 bases from V and 4 bases from J; bases unmatched to any gene: 9. This CDR3 has 17 residues. Germline V gene sequence: CDR1 MNHEY, CDR2 SMNVEV (reference sequence). CDR3 region: CASSLLAGGRSADTQYF. As DNA, the CDR3 is TGTGCCAGCAGTCTACTAGCGGGGGGGCGTTCGGCAGATACGCAGTATTTT.

The chain uses TRBV5-1 and TRBJ2-2, with TRBD1 as a possible D gene (6 bases). CDR3 length: 13 amino acids. Germline CDR1 SGHRS, CDR2 YFSETQ. Trimming took off 4 bases at V and 5 bases at J, with 9 bases between the two ends. The CDR3 spells CASSQQGTGELFF. In DNA form, the CDR3 reads TGCGCCAGCAGCCAACAGGGAACCGGGGAGCTGTTTTTT.

In the case of this clone: The same CDR3 is also encoded by other DNA sequences in this sample. In DNA form, the CDR3 reads TGTGCCACCAGCAGAGAGGGGACAGGGGGCTACGAGCAGTACTTC. Translated: CATSREGTGGYEQYF. This chain links TRBV15 with TRBJ2-7, with TRBD1 identical over 11 bases. V lost 0 bases to trimming and J lost 3 bases; unmatched junction nucleotides: 1. The CDR3 extends over 15 amino acids. CDR1 is LNHNV and CDR2 is YYDKDF in the germline V gene (reference sequence).

The rearrangement uses TRBV7-3 and TRBJ2-1; 9 nucleotides match TRBD2. Germline CDR1 and CDR2: SGHTA and FQGTGA. J gave up 6 bases and V 5 bases, and 8 bases lay outside the gene matches. The CDR3 is 15 amino acids. The CDR3 reads CASSPSGGRINEQFF. The CDR3 coding sequence is TGTGCCAGCAGCCCGAGCGGGGGGAGGATCAATGAGCAGTTCTTC.

V is TRBV2 and J is TRBJ1-2; perhaps TRBD1 as D (6 bases). This CDR3 contains 15 residues. V lost 0 bases, J lost 3 bases, and 11 bases lay in between. CDR1 is SNHLY, CDR2 FYNNEI, per germline. The CDR3 is CASSEAARGYYGYTF. In DNA, the CDR3 is TGTGCCAGCAGTGAAGCCGCTAGGGGGTACTATGGCTACACCTTC.

The gene calls are TRBV7-9 and TRBJ2-2, with D tentatively TRBD2 (5 bases). Trimming cost V 5 bases and J 3 bases, with 7 bases left between them. Per the germline V gene, CDR1 is SEHNR and CDR2 is FQNEAQ (reference sequence). The CDR3 has 13 residues. The CDR3 coding sequence is TGTGCCAGCAGCCCGAGGGACACCGGGGAGCTGTTTTTT. Encoded protein: CASSPRDTGELFF.

V and J are TRBV4-1 and TRBJ2-7; 9 positions agree with TRBD1. This CDR3 has 15 residues. V was clipped by 4 bases and J by 1 base; unmatched bases: 5. Germline CDR1 is MGHRA and CDR2 is YSYEKL. CDR3 amino acids: CASSPRTGVSYEQYF. The DNA for the CDR3 is TGCGCCAGCAGCCCCCGGACAGGGGTTTCCTACGAGCAGTACTTC.

The chain has TRBV5-4 and TRBJ1-4; tentatively, D is TRBD1 (6 bases). CDR3 size: 17 residues. Trimming took off 2 bases at V and 8 bases at J, with 22 bases between the two ends. The V gene's germline CDR1 is SGHNT and CDR2 YYREEE (reference sequence). This chain's CDR3 is CASSFGAGASNGEKLFF. The CDR3 region has the DNA TGTGCCAGCAGCTTCGGGGCGGGGGCCTCTAACGGGGAAAAACTGTTTTTT. Complete variable domain (other parts from reference TRBV5-4 and TRBJ1-4): ETGVTQSPTHLIKTRGQQVTLRCSSQSGHNTVSWYQQALGQGPQFIFQYYREEENGRGNFPPRFSGLQFPNYSSELNVNALELDDSALYLCASSFGAGASNGEKLFFGSGTQLSVL.

The chain combines TRBV7-6 with TRBJ2-1, with 12 bases identical to TRBD2. The CDR3 runs 17 residues. CDR1 is SGHVS and CDR2 is FNYEAQ in the germline V gene. The J segment lost 8 bases and the V segment lost 1 base, leaving 9 bases of the junction unmatched. This chain's CDR3 is CASSLGLAGGPVHEQFF. The CDR3 DNA follows: TGTGCCAGCAGCTTAGGGCTAGCGGGGGGGCCGGTGCATGAGCAGTTCTTC.

The J gene is TRBJ2-7, the V gene TRBV14; 7 positions match TRBD1. Unmatched junction bases numbered 5, after V lost 3 bases and J lost 0 bases. This CDR3 has 15 amino acids. The germline CDR1 and CDR2 sequences are SGHDN and FVKESK. Here the CDR3 DNA reads TGTGCCAGCAGCCACCCGGGACAGAGCTCCTACGAGCAGTACTTC. Translated: CASSHPGQSSYEQYF. Using reference TRBV14 and TRBJ2-7 for the parts outside the CDR3, the full variable domain is EAGVTQFPSHSVIEKGQTVTLRCDPISGHDNLYWYRRVMGKEIKFLLHFVKESKQDESGMPNNRFLAERTGGTYSTLKVQPAELEDSGVYFCASSHPGQSSYEQYFGPGTRLTVT.

The V gene is TRBV6-1, the J gene TRBJ1-3; 8 nucleotides match TRBD1. The CDR3 runs to 15 residues. CDR1 is MNHNS, CDR2 SASEGT, per germline. The V segment lost 5 bases and the J segment 4 bases; nucleotides outside the gene matches: 7. The CDR3 sequence: CASSRQGWGGNTIYF. DNA of the CDR3: TGTGCCAGCAGTCGACAGGGGTGGGGGGGAAACACCATATATTTT.